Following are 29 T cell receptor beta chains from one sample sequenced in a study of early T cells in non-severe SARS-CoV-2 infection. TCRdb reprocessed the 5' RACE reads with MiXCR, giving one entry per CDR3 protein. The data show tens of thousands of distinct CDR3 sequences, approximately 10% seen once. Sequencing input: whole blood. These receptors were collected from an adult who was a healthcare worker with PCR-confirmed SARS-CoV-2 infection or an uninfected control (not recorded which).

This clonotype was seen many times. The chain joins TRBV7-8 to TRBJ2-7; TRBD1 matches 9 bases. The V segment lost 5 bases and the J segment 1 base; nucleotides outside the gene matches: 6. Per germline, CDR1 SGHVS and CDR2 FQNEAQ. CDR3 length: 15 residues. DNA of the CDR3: TGTGCCAGCAGCCAAGGACAGGGGCCTTCCTACGAGCAGTACTTC. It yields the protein CASSQGQGPSYEQYF.

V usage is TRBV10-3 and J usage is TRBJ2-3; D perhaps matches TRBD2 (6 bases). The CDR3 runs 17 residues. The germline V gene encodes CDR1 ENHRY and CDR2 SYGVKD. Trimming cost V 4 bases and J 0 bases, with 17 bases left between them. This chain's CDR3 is CAISGHSGGTSTDTQYF. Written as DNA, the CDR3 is TGTGCCATCAGTGGCCATAGCGGCGGGACTAGCACAGATACGCAGTATTTT.

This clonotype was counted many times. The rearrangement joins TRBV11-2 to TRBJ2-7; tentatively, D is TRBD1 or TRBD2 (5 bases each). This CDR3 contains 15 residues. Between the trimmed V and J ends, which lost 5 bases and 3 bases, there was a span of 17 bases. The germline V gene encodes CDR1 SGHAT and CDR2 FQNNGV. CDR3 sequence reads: CASSRGADPGYEQYF. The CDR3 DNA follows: TGTGCCAGCAGCCGGGGCGCGGACCCGGGCTACGAGCAGTACTTC.

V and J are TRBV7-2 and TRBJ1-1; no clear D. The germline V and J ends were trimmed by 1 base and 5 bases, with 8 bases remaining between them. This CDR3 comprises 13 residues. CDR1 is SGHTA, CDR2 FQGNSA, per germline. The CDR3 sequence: CASSLVSGTEAFF. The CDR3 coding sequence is TGTGCCAGCAGCTTAGTGTCGGGAACTGAAGCTTTCTTT.

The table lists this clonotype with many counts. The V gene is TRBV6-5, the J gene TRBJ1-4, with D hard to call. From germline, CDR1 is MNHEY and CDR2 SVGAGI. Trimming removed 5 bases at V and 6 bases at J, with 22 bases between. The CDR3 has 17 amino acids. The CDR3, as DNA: TGTGCCAGCAGTCGCTCCTCACGGACCGTTAGCTATGAAAAACTGTTTTTT. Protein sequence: CASSRSSRTVSYEKLFF.

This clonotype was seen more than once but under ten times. CDR3 sequence: CASSPTGGVYGYTF. DNA for the CDR3: TGTGCCAGCAGCCCCACAGGGGGCGTCTATGGCTACACCTTC. The chain is built from TRBV7-8 and TRBJ1-2; TRBD1 matches at 9 bases. This CDR3 comprises 14 residues. The germline gives CDR1 SGHVS, CDR2 FQNEAQ. The junction had 5 bases not matched to a gene; V was cut back by 5 bases and J by 4 bases.

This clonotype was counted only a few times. CDR3 DNA sequence: TGTGCCAGCAGTGAACTTCTGAGCACAGATACGCAGTATTTT. This gives the protein CASSELLSTDTQYF. The V and J genes are TRBV2 and TRBJ2-3; no firm D call. The V gene lost 2 bases and the J gene lost 0 bases, with 6 bases spanning the gap. The CDR3 runs 14 residues. Germline CDR1 and CDR2: SNHLY and FYNNEI. The whole variable domain, remainder taken from reference TRBV2 and TRBJ2-3, is EPEVTQTPSHQVTQMGQEVILRCVPISNHLYFYWYRQILGQKVEFLVSFYNNEISEKSEIFDDQFSVERPDGSNFTLKIRSTKLEDSAMYFCASSELLSTDTQYFGPGTRLTVL.

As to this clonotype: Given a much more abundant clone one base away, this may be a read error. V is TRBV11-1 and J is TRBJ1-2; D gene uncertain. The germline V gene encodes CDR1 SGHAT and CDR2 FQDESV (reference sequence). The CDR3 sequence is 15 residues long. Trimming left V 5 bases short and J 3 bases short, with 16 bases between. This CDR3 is CASSPSILFDYGYTF. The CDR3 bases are TGTGCCAGCAGCCCTTCTATCCTTTTCGACTATGGCTACACCTTC.

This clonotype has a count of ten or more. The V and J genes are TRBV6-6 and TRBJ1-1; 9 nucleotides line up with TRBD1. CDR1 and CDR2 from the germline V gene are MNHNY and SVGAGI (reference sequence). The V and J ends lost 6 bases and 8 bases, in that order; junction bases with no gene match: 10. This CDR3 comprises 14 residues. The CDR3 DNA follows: TGTGCCAGCAGCTCACAGGGGGCGCGGACCGAAGCTTTCTTT. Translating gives CASSSQGARTEAFF.

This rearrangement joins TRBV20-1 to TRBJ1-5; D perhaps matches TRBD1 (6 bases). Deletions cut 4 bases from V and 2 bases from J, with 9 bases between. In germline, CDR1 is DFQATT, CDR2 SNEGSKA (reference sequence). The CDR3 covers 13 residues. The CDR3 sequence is CSATDSRNQPQHF. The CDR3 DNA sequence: TGCAGTGCTACGGACAGCCGCAATCAGCCCCAGCATTTT.

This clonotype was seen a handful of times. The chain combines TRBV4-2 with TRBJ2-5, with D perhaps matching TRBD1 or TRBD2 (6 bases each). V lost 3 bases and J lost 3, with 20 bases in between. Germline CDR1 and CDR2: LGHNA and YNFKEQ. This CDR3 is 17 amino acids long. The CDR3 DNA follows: TGTGCCAGCAGCCATGGGGGCGGGGATAGGGCAGAAGAGACCCAGTACTTC. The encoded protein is CASSHGGGDRAEETQYF.

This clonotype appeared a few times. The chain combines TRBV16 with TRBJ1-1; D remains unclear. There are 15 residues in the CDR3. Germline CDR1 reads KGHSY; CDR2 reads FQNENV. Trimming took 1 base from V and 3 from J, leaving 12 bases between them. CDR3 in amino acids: CASSQWETWDTEAFF. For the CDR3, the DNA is TGTGCCAGCAGCCAATGGGAAACATGGGACACTGAAGCTTTCTTT. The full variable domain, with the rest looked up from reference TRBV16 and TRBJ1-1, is GEEVAQTPKHLVRGEGQKAKLYCAPIKGHSYVFWYQQVLKNEFKFLISFQNENVFDETGMPKERFSAKCLPNSPCSLEIQATKLEDSAVYFCASSQWETWDTEAFFGQGTRLTVV.

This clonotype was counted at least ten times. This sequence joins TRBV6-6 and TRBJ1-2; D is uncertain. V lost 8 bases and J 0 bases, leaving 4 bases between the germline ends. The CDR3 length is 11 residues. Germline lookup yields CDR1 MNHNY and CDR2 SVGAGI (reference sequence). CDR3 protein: CASRTNYGYTF. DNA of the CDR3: TGTGCCAGCCGGACTAACTATGGCTACACCTTC.

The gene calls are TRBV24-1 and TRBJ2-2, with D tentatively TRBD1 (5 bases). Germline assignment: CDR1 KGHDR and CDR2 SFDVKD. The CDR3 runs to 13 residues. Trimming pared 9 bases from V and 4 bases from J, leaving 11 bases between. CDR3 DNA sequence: TGTGCCACCTCCCTGCAGGGCACCGGGGAGCTGTTTTTT. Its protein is CATSLQGTGELFF.

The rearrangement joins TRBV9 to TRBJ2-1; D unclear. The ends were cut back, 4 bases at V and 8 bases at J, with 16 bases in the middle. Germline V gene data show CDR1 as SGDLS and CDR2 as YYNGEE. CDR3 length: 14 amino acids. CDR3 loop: CASSPRGLVYEQFF. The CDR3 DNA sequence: TGTGCCAGCAGCCCACGTGGGCTAGTCTATGAGCAGTTCTTC. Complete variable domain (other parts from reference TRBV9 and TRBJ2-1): DSGVTQTPKHLITATGQRVTLRCSPRSGDLSVYWYQQSLDQGLQFLIQYYNGEERAKGNILERFSAQQFPDLHSELNLSSLELGDSALYFCASSPRGLVYEQFFGPGTRLTVL.

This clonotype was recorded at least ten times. The CDR3, as DNA: TGTGCCAGCAGCGTAGTAGCAGGGTCCGAGCAGTTCTTC. It specifies CASSVVAGSEQFF. The chain is built from TRBV9 and TRBJ2-1; tentative D call: TRBD1 (5 bases). V shed 0 bases and J shed 10 bases, with 11 bases lying between them. CDR3 length: 13 amino acids. The germline V gene encodes CDR1 SGDLS and CDR2 YYNGEE.

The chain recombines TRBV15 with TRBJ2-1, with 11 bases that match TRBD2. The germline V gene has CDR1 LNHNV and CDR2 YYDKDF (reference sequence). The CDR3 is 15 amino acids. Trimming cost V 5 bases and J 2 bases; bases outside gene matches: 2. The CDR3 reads CATSGLAGTYNEQFF. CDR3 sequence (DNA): TGTGCCACCAGCGGACTAGCGGGTACCTACAATGAGCAGTTCTTC.

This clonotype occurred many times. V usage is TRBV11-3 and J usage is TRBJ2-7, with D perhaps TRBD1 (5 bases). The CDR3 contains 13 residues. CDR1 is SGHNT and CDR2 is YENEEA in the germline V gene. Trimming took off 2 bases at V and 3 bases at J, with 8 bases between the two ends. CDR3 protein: CASSLWTYYEQYF. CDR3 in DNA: TGTGCCAGCAGCTTATGGACATACTACGAGCAGTACTTC.

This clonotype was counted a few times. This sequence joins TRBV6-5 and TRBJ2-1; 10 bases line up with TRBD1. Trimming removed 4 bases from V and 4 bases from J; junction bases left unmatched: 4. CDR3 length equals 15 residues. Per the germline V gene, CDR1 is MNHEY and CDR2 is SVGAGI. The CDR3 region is CASSSRDRGYNEQFF. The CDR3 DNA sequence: TGTGCCAGCAGTTCCCGGGACAGGGGATACAATGAGCAGTTCTTC.

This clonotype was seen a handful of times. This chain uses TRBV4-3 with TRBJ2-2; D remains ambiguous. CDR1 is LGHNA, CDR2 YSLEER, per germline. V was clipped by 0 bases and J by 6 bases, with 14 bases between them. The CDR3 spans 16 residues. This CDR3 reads CASSQEVSRLPGELFF. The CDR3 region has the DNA TGCGCCAGCAGCCAAGAAGTGTCTAGACTTCCCGGGGAGCTGTTTTTT.

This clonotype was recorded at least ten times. In nucleotides, the CDR3 is TGTGCCAGCCGAAGAGCGGCCTCCTACAATGAGCAGTTCTTC. The encoded protein is CASRRAASYNEQFF. The chain recombines TRBV12-3 or TRBV12-4 with TRBJ2-1; perhaps TRBD2 as D (5 bases). The length of the CDR3 is 14 residues. V dropped 8 bases and J dropped 0 bases, with 11 bases sitting between them.

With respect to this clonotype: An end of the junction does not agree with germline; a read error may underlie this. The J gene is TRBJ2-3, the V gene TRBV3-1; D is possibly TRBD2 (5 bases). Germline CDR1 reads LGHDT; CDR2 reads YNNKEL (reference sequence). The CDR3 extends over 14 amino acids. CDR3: CATSQDTRADTQYF. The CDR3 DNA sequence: TGTGCCACCAGCCAAGATACTAGGGCAGATACGCAGTATTTT.

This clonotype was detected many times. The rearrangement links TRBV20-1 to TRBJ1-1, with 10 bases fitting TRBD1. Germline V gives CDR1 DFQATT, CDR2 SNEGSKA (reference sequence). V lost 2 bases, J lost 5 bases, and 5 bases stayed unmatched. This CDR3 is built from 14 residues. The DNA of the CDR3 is TGCAGTGCTAGACCGACAGGGGGCGGAACTGAAGCTTTCTTT. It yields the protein CSARPTGGGTEAFF.

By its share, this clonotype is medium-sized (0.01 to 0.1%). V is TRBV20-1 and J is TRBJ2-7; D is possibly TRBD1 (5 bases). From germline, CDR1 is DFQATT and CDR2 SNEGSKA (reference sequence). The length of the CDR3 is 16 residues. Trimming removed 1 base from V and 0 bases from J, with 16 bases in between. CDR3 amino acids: CSARGKRQGFSYEQYF. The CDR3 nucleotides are TGCAGTGCTAGAGGCAAGAGGCAGGGCTTCTCCTACGAGCAGTACTTC.

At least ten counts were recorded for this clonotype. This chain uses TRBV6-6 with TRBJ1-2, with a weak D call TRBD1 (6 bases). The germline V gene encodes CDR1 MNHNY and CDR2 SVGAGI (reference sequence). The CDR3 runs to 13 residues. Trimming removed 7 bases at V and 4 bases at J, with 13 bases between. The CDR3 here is CASIPGGAYGYTF. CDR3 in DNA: TGTGCCAGCATTCCCGGGGGGGCCTATGGCTACACCTTC.

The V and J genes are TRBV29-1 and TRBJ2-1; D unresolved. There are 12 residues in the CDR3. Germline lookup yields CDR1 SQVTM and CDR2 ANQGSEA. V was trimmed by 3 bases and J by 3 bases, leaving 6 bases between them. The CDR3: CSVDSSYNEQFF. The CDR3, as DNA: TGCAGCGTTGACAGCAGCTACAATGAGCAGTTCTTC.

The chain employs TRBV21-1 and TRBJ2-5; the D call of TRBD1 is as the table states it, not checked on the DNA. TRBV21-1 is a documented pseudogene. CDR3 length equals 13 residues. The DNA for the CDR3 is TGTGCCAGCAGCAGACAGGGCCAAGAGACCCAGTACTTC. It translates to CASSRQGQETQYF.

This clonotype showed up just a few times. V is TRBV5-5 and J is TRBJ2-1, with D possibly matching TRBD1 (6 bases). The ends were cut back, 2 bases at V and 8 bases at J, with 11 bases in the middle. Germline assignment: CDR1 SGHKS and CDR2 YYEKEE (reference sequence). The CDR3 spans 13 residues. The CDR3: CASSFWGRDEQFF. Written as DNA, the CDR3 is TGTGCCAGCAGCTTCTGGGGGCGGGATGAGCAGTTCTTC.

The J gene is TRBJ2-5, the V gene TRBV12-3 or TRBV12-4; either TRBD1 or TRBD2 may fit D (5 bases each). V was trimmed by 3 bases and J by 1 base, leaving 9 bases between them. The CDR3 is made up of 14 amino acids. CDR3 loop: CASSFTGPQETQYF. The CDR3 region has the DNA TGTGCCAGCAGTTTTACGGGGCCCCAAGAGACCCAGTACTTC.